This TCR beta chain was sequenced for a study of cytomegalovirus exposure and HLA in healthy donors. CDR1 SGHRS and CDR2 YFSETQ come from the germline V gene. The CDR3 contains 15 residues. Trimming pared 3 bases from V and 3 bases from J, leaving 16 bases between. Here immunoSEQ multiplex PCR was the method, and the copy in TCRdb shows in-frame clones only, minus some. Here the sample spans about 200,000 clones, around 84% being singletons. The clonotype comes from a woman between 25 and 40 years old in good health and CMV-seropositive. V usage is TRBV5-1 and J usage is TRBJ2-7; tentative D call: TRBD2 (6 bases). Sample: PBMCs. Here the CDR3 DNA reads TGCGCCAGCAGCTCTAACGCGGGACCAAACTACGAGCAGTACTTC. It yields the protein CASSSNAGPNYEQYF.